This entry features one T cell receptor beta chain sequence. No cognate antigen has been identified for it. Base qualities are not provided; no much larger clone lies one nucleotide away. Reading the germline V gene (reference sequence) gives CDR1 MNHNY and CDR2 SVGAGI. V lost 2 bases and J lost 5 bases; the stretch between them is 6 bases long. The CDR3 goes from the cysteine to the phenylalanine over 12 residues. Just the 36-base CDR3 DNA is kept, in frame starting at base 1. Every donor in the study was a healthy Caucasian. Three pairs of female monozygotic twins, all aged about 18 to 30 years, were included in the twin cohort. Peripheral blood mononuclear cells were used as the source from which RNA for TCR libraries was isolated. The library was made by 5' RACE. The data were produced on an Illumina HiSeq 2000. Template switching introduced a universal primer binding site; the final cDNA contained a unique molecular identifier, enabling accurate counting of TCR cDNA molecules. First-strand cDNA for TCR alpha and beta chains was synthesized from specific primers in the conserved constant-segment region. To control for contamination, every cDNA library was double barcoded, receiving both a SMART-Mk sample barcode and Illumina barcodes. TruSeq adapter sequences and Illumina sample barcodes were added in two successive PCR steps. Sequencing of the TCR alpha and beta cDNA libraries was done on the Illumina HiSeq platform using custom primers. As for how the authors treated the data: Raw reads were processed with MiGEC to extract unique molecular identifiers, and MiXCR was used to determine CDR3 positions. Recombination models were inferred per individual with the repgenHMM and IGoR tools using an EM algorithm. The analysis of shared clonotypes was done with the tcR package in R, with sharing normalized by the product of cloneset sizes. Out-of-frame nonproductive sequences were analyzed to study raw recombination free of thymic and clonal selection effects. Starting from the raw public reads, TCRdb applied fastp trimming at Q25, assembled clones with MiXCR and retained in-frame beta chains. Each entry merges the rows of one CDR3 protein and shows their most common DNA and genes. TCRdb assigned the V and J calls; the authors' analysis was not used. The sample table lists some 560,000 distinct CDR3 sequences, 9.6% of them with a count of one. The ten largest clonotypes hold 3% of the sample.

This record belongs to a study of identical twins (dated by TCRdb to 2016 to 2017). General notes on the study: To test whether fetal clonotypes persist, this study deep-sequenced TCR alpha and beta repertoires from monozygotic twins, from unrelated adults of various ages, and from cord blood. To rule out contamination, the twin experiments were replicated at different times with different library preparation protocols.

Broad study findings and their caveats: Abundant cord blood beta clonotypes carried fewer insertions; young adult naive repertoires showed a weaker similar trend, while memory repertoires showed none. Out-of-frame TCR alpha sequences shared between twins showed an excess of low generation-probability sequences compared with coincidental sharing between unrelated individuals. Invariant T cells such as MAIT and iNKT could partly confound zero-insertion analyses, although diverse VJ usage argued against such confounding for most clonotypes. Because the same donors could not be followed over many years, the conclusions depended on cross-sectional statistical analysis. In monozygotic twins, recombination models systematically underestimated out-of-frame TCR alpha sharing, but the models matched the sharing seen between unrelated individuals. A weaker excess of twin sharing was found in beta out-of-frame sequences because the signal-to-noise ratio was lowered by fewer shared sequences.

The same data also went into a second study, on yellow fever vaccine responses in identical twins. Reported in the second study: According to the authors, in identical twins the way T cells responded to vaccination appeared partly convergent and partly personalized. In identical twins, the study followed T cell clones that responded to the vaccine with precision.

The rearrangement combines TRBV6-6 with TRBJ1-1; the D gene cannot be named for sure. The sample consisted of PBMCs. The TCR sequence derives from a woman under 30 in good health. The sequenced DNA is TGTGCCAGCAGTTACGAGATTACTGAAGCTTTCTTT. This gives the protein CASSYEITEAFF.